The 20 T cell receptor beta chains below all came from one sample that was sequenced in a study of vaccination effects on CD4 cells after COVID-19. No cognate antigen is known for these TCRs. The assay was immunoSEQ multiplex PCR, and TCRdb's table has in-frame clones only and misses some. The repertoire includes some 60,000 clones, roughly four fifths of them detected once, and about 3% sits in the top ten. With the ViraFEST assay, the study expanded antigen-specific CD4+ T cells using viral peptide pools, then sequenced them. Following culture for roughly 10 days, CD4+ T cells were isolated. Vaccinees lacked prior SARS-CoV-2 infection and tested negative for nucleocapsid antibodies. The material sequenced was CD4+ T cells from PBMCs cultured with HCoV-NL63 spike peptides, taken before COVID-19 vaccination. Receptors were obtained from a human donor who received a COVID-19 vaccine.

This clone was seen more than once but under ten times. The chain is built from TRBV5-1 and TRBJ1-5; perhaps TRBD1 as D (5 bases). The germline V gene encodes CDR1 SGHRS and CDR2 YFSETQ. The CDR3 length is 15 residues. V was trimmed by 5 bases and J by 2 bases, leaving 14 bases between them. This CDR3 is CASRRDDSRNQPQHF. The DNA of the CDR3 is TGCGCCAGCAGACGGGATGACAGCCGCAATCAGCCCCAGCATTTT.

This chain links TRBV2 with TRBJ1-4, with 10 bases fitting TRBD1. The CDR3 is 14 residues long. V shed 6 bases, J shed 6 bases, and the junction held 4 bases outside the gene matches. In germline, CDR1 is SNHLY, CDR2 FYNNEI. The CDR3 nucleotides read TGTGCCAGCAGCCAGGACAGGGGGGATGAAAAACTGTTTTTT. It translates to CASSQDRGDEKLFF.

The chain links TRBV19 to TRBJ2-2; 10 bases agree with TRBD1. Germline-derived CDR1 and CDR2 are LNHDA and SQIVND (reference sequence). The J segment lost 5 bases and the V segment lost 7 bases, leaving 16 bases of the junction unmatched. The CDR3 consists of 18 residues. The CDR3 loop reads CASIDRGRLRRDTGELFF. The CDR3 bases are TGTGCCAGTATTGACAGGGGGCGACTCCGGCGGGATACCGGGGAGCTGTTTTTT. The full variable domain, in which reference TRBV19 and TRBJ2-2 provide the parts outside the CDR3, is DGGITQSPKYLFRKEGQNVTLSCEQNLNHDAMYWYRQDPGQGLRLIYYSQIVNDFQKGDIAEGYSVSREKKESFPLTVTSAQKNPTAFYLCASIDRGRLRRDTGELFFGEGSRLTVL.

This chain links TRBV7-2 with TRBJ1-2, with 8 bases that match TRBD1. The CDR3 has 14 residues. Germline values: CDR1 SGHTA, CDR2 FQGNSA. The junction had 7 bases not matched to a gene; V was cut back by 6 bases and J by 4 bases. The CDR3 loop is CASSLQGEGYGYTF. The CDR3 nucleotides are TGTGCCAGCAGTTTACAGGGGGAAGGCTATGGCTACACCTTC.

The chain recombines TRBV5-6 with TRBJ2-7; D gene unclear. The CDR3 covers 14 residues. Trimming shortened V by 1 base and J by 2 bases, and 10 bases separated the two germline ends. The V gene's germline CDR1 is SGHDT and CDR2 YYEEEE. The CDR3 coding sequence is TGTGCCAGCAGCTTGTTCGGCACCGCCTACGAGCAGTACGTC. It encodes CASSLFGTAYEQYV.

V gene TRBV19 combines with J gene TRBJ1-2; D may be TRBD1 (6 bases). CDR3 size: 15 residues. V lost 10 bases, J lost 5 bases, and 23 bases lay in between. The germline V gene encodes CDR1 LNHDA and CDR2 SQIVND (reference sequence). For the CDR3, the DNA is TGTGCCACTCTAGGGACCTCGACAGGAAGTTATGGCTACACCTTC. Translated: CATLGTSTGSYGYTF.

This clone was picked up a small number of times. The rearrangement links TRBV2 to TRBJ1-4; 10 nucleotides line up with TRBD1. This CDR3 contains 15 residues. After removal of 6 bases from V and 3 bases from J, the junction contained 4 bases not matched to a gene. Germline V gene lookup returns CDR1 SNHLY and CDR2 FYNNEI. The CDR3 loop reads CASRDRGSANEKLFF. CDR3 bases: TGTGCCAGCAGGGACAGGGGGAGCGCTAATGAAAAACTGTTTTTT.

This clone appeared a single time. The chain carries TRBV28 and TRBJ1-2; no firm D call. V shed 2 bases and J shed 4 bases, with 8 bases lying between them. The CDR3 is 13 amino acids. The germline V gene has CDR1 MDHEN and CDR2 SYDVKM. CDR3 coding DNA: TGTGCCAGCAGTTTAGCGGTGGCCTATGGCTACACCTTC. The encoded protein is CASSLAVAYGYTF.

This chain's CDR3 is CASSSHRDSPLHF. CDR3 DNA: TGTGCCAGCAGTTCCCACAGGGATTCACCCCTCCACTTT. The rearrangement joins TRBV6-6 to TRBJ1-6; D perhaps matches TRBD1 (6 bases). There are 13 residues in the CDR3. Trimming removed 4 bases at V and 8 bases at J, with 9 bases between. Germline loops: CDR1 MNHNY, CDR2 SVGAGI (reference sequence).

This clone was picked up a small number of times. The rearrangement uses TRBV24-1 and TRBJ1-2; D may be TRBD1 (5 bases). The CDR3 has 15 amino acids. The ends were cut back, 2 bases at V and 0 bases at J, with 9 bases in the middle. CDR1 KGHDR and CDR2 SFDVKD come from the germline V gene. The CDR3 region is CATSDSDTPNYGYTF. The CDR3 DNA is TGTGCCACCAGTGATTCGGACACCCCTAACTATGGCTACACCTTC.

The rearrangement uses TRBV19 and TRBJ2-5; 7 bases are a match to TRBD1. Germline values: CDR1 LNHDA, CDR2 SQIVND (reference sequence). This CDR3 is built from 12 residues. J was trimmed by 4 bases and V by 10 bases; bases with no gene match: 6. The CDR3 DNA follows: TGTGCCACCCGACAGGGCGGAGAGACCCAGTACTTC. The encoded protein is CATRQGGETQYF. Based on the CDR3 plus reference TRBV19 and TRBJ2-5, the full variable domain is DGGITQSPKYLFRKEGQNVTLSCEQNLNHDAMYWYRQDPGQGLRLIYYSQIVNDFQKGDIAEGYSVSREKKESFPLTVTSAQKNPTAFYLCATRQGGETQYFGPGTRLLVL.

The V call is TRBV6-5, the J call TRBJ1-2; weak D call: TRBD1 (6 bases). The germline CDR1 and CDR2 sequences are MNHEY and SVGAGI. V gave up 8 bases and J gave up 8 bases, with 18 bases separating them. CDR3 length equals 13 residues. CDR3 amino acids: CASVQRGARGYTF. The CDR3 region has the DNA TGTGCCAGCGTTCAAAGGGGGGCGCGGGGCTACACCTTC.

This chain joins TRBV3-1 (or the pseudogene TRBV3-2) and TRBJ2-6; D possibly uses TRBD1 or TRBD2 (7 bases each). The germline V gene encodes CDR1 LGHDT and CDR2 YNNKEL (reference sequence). CDR3 length: 17 residues. V was clipped by 5 bases and J by 2 bases, with 16 bases between them. The CDR3 coding sequence is TGTGCCAGCAGCAACCAGGGGGGGACTACTGGGGCCAACGTCCTGACTTTC. Translating gives CASSNQGGTTGANVLTF.

This clone came up once. The chain has TRBV5-4 and TRBJ2-7; 7 bases fit TRBD2. Germline CDR1 reads SGHNT; CDR2 reads YYREEE (reference sequence). The CDR3 spans 15 residues. J gave up 2 bases and V 4 bases, and 9 bases lay outside the gene matches. This chain's CDR3 is CASSLGGGRTYEQYV. The CDR3 DNA follows: TGTGCCAGCAGCCTGGGGGGGGGTCGTACCTACGAGCAGTACGTC.

The V and J genes are TRBV19 and TRBJ2-6, with D hard to call. V shed 7 bases and J shed 2 bases, with 12 bases lying between them. This CDR3 region has 15 residues. Germline V lookup: CDR1 LNHDA, CDR2 SQIVND (reference sequence). The CDR3 protein is CASNKMYTGANVLTF. CDR3 nucleotide sequence: TGTGCCAGTAATAAAATGTATACTGGGGCCAACGTCCTGACTTTC.

This clone was counted between two and nine times. V and J are TRBV5-1 and TRBJ2-3; 10 bases agree with TRBD1. V dropped 0 bases and J dropped 7; count of bases not matched to a gene: 14. CDR3 length: 18 amino acids. The germline CDR1 and CDR2 sequences are SGHRS and YFSETQ. CDR3 bases: TGCGCCAGCAGCTTGGGGCCAACCGGACAGGGGGGAGTGTATACGCAGTATTTT. This gives the protein CASSLGPTGQGGVYTQYF.

For the CDR3, the DNA is TGCGCCAGCAGCTTGTTTAAGGGGCTCGATACGCAGTATTTT. Translated: CASSLFKGLDTQYF. This rearrangement joins TRBV5-1 to TRBJ2-3, with a weak D call TRBD1 (5 bases). CDR1 is SGHRS, CDR2 YFSETQ, per germline. V gave up 1 base and J gave up 6 bases, with 12 bases separating them. The CDR3 has 14 amino acids.

This chain connects TRBV12-3 or TRBV12-4 to TRBJ1-2; D not certain. V lost 3 bases and J 2 bases, leaving 7 bases between the germline ends. The CDR3 sequence is 13 residues long. The CDR3 loop reads CASSFWGNYGYTF. As DNA, the CDR3 is TGTGCCAGCAGTTTTTGGGGAAACTATGGCTACACCTTC.

This chain uses TRBV7-6 with TRBJ1-1; tentative D call: TRBD1 (6 bases). Germline V gene data show CDR1 as SGHVS and CDR2 as FNYEAQ. This CDR3 contains 15 residues. Trimming removed 5 bases at V and 4 bases at J, with 17 bases between. The CDR3 is CASSPIPGGGTEAFF. CDR3 in DNA: TGTGCCAGCAGCCCAATCCCGGGAGGGGGCACTGAAGCTTTCTTT.

CDR3 nucleotide sequence: TGTGCCAGCAGTGGGGGGGCCGGGAGCACAGATACGCAGTATTTT. Protein sequence: CASSGGAGSTDTQYF. V and J are TRBV2 and TRBJ2-3; the D gene could be TRBD1 or TRBD2 (6 bases each). The CDR3 is made up of 15 amino acids. The germline V gene encodes CDR1 SNHLY and CDR2 FYNNEI. The V gene lost 4 bases and the J gene lost 0 bases, with 11 bases spanning the gap.